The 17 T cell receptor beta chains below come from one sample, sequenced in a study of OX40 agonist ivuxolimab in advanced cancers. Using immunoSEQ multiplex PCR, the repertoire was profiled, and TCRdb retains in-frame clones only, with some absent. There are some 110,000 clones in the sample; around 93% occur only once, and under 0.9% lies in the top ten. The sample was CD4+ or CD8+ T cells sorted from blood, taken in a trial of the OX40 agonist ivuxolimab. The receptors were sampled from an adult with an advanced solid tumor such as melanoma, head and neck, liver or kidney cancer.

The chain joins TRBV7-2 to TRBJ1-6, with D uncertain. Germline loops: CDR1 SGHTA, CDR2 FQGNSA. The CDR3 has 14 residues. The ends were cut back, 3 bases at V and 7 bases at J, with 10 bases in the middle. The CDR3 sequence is CASSFQHGNSPLHF. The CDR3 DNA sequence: TGTGCCAGCAGCTTCCAGCACGGGAATTCACCCCTCCACTTT.

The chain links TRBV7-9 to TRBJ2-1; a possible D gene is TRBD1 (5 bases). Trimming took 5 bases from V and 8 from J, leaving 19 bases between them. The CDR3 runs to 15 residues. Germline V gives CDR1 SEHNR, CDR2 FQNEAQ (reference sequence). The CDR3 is CASSTETMGLYEQFF. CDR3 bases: TGTGCCAGCAGCACCGAAACGATGGGGCTCTATGAGCAGTTCTTC. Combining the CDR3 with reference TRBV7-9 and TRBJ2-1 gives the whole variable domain DTGVSQNPRHKITKRGQNVTFRCDPISEHNRLYWYRQTLGQGPEFLTYFQNEAQLEKSRLLSDRFSAERPKGSFSTLEIQRTEQGDSAMYLCASSTETMGLYEQFFGPGTRLTVL.

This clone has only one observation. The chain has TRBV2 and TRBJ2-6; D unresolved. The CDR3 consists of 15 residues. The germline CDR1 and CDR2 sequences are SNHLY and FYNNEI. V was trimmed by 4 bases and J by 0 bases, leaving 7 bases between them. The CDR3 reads CASSGAISGANVLTF. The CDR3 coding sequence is TGTGCCAGCAGTGGGGCGATCTCTGGGGCCAACGTCCTGACTTTC.

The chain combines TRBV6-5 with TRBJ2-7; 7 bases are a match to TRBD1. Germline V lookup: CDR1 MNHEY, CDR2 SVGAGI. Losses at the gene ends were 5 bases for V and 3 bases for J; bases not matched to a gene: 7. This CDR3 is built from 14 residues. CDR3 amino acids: CASSPRQGSYEQYF. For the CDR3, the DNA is TGTGCCAGCAGTCCGCGACAGGGAAGCTACGAGCAGTACTTC.

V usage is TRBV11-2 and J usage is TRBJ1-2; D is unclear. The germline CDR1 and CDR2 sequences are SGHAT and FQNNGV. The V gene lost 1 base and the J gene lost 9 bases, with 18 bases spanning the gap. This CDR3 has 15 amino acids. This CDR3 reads CASSLGVVRIRSYTF. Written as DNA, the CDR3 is TGTGCCAGCAGCTTAGGGGTCGTCCGTATCAGGAGCTACACCTTC.

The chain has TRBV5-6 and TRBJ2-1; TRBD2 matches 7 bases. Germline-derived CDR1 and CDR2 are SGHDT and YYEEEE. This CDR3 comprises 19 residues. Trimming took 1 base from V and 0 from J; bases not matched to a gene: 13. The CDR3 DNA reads TGTGCCAGCAGCTTGAATCGGGCTAGCGGACCTAGCTCCTACAATGAGCAGTTCTTC. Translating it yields CASSLNRASGPSSYNEQFF.

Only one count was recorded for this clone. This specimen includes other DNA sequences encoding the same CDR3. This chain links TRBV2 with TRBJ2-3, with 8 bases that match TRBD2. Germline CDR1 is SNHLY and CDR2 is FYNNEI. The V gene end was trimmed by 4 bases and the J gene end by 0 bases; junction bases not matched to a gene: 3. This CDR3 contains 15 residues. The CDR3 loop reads CASSAGLASTDTQYF. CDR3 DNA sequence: TGTGCCAGCAGTGCCGGACTAGCCAGCACAGATACGCAGTATTTT.

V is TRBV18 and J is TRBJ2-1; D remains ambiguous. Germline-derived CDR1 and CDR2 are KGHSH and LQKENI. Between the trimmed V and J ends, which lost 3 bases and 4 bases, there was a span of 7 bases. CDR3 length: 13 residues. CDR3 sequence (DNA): TGTGCCAGCTCACCGCAGAGATACAATGAGCAGTTCTTC. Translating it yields CASSPQRYNEQFF.

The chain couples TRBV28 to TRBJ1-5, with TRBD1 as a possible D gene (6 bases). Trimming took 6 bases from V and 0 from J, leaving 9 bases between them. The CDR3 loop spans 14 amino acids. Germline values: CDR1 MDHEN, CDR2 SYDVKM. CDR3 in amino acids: CASRKGGSNQPQHF. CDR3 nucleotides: TGTGCCAGCAGAAAAGGGGGTAGCAATCAGCCCCAGCATTTT. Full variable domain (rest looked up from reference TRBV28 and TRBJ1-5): DVKVTQSSRYLVKRTGEKVFLECVQDMDHENMFWYRQDPGLGLRLIYFSYDVKMKEKGDIPEGYSVSREKKERFSLILESASTNQTSMYLCASRKGGSNQPQHFGDGTRLSIL.

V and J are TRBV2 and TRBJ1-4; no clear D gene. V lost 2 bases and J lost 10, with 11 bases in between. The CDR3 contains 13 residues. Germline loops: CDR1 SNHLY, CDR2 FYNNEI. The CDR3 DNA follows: TGTGCCAGCAGTGAACAAAGAGAGGGAAAACTGTTTTTT. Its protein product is CASSEQREGKLFF.

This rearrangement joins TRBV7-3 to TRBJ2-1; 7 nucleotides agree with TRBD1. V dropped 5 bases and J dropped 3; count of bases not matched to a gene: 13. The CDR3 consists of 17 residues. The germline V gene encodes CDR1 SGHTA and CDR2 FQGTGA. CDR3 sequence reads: CASSPATGSRFYNEQFF. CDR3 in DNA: TGTGCCAGCAGCCCCGCGACAGGGTCCCGCTTCTACAATGAGCAGTTCTTC.

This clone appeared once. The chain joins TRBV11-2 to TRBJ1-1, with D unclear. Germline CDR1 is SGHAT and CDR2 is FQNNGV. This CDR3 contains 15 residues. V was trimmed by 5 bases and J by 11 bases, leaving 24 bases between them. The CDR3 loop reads CASSPDQTGKGEAFF. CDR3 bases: TGTGCCAGCAGCCCCGACCAGACGGGAAAAGGTGAGGCTTTCTTT.

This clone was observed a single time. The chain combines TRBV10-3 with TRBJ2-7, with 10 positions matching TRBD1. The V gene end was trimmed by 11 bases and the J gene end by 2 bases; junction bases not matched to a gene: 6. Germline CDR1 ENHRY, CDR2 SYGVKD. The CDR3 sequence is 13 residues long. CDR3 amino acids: CAAGQGDTYEQYF. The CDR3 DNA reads TGTGCCGCCGGACAGGGGGACACCTACGAGCAGTACTTC.

CDR3 DNA sequence: TGTGCCAGTAGTATAGCGGCAGGGTATGGCTACACCTTC. It translates to CASSIAAGYGYTF. The V call is TRBV19, the J call TRBJ1-2; tentatively, D is TRBD1 (5 bases). The CDR3 sequence is 13 residues long. V dropped 1 base and J dropped 5 bases, with 8 bases sitting between them. The V gene's germline CDR1 is LNHDA and CDR2 SQIVND (reference sequence).

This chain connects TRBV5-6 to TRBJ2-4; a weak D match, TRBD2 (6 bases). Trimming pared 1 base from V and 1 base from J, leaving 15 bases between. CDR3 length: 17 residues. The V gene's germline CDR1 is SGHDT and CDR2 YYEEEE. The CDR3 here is CASSLLEGRWAKNIQYF. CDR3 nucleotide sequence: TGTGCCAGCAGCTTGTTGGAGGGGCGATGGGCCAAAAACATTCAGTACTTC.

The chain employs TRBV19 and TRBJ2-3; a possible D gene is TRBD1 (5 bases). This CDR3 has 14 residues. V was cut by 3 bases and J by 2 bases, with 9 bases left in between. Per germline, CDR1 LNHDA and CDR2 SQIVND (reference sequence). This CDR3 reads CASSMGGHTDTQYF. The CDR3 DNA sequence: TGTGCCAGTAGTATGGGCGGACACACAGATACGCAGTATTTT.

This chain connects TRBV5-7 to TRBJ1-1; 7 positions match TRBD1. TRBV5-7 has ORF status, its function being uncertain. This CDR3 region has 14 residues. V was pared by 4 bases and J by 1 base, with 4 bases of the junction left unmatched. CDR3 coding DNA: TGTGCCAGCAGCAGGGGACAGTCGAACACTGAAGCTTTCTTT. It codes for CASSRGQSNTEAFF.